This TCR beta chain was recorded in a study of regulatory T cells in long-lasting Graves disease. The study's findings and limits: Repertoires from persistent disease leaned toward TRBV28, TRBJ1-2 and TRBJ2-5. Persistent Graves' patients showed less TCR diversity than newly diagnosed patients showed.

The ends were cut back, 3 bases at V and 0 bases at J, with 15 bases in the middle. Germline assignment: CDR1 DFQATT and CDR2 SNEGSKA (reference sequence). The CDR3 has 15 amino acids. The time point denotes: persistent/refractory GD, antithyroid drugs over 5 years with positive TRAb. With RNA extracted from PBMCs as input, the TCR library was made. With regard to this clonotype: What it recognizes is unknown.

Building the TCR beta libraries relied on iRepertoire HTBI primers, and CDR3 regions underwent Arm-PCR. TCRdb ran MiXCR on the multiplex PCR reads and lists one entry per CDR3 protein. The profile shows roughly 500,000 distinct CDR3 sequences, 20% to 25% of them singletons. The genes are TRBV20-1 and TRBJ2-7; no reliable D call. The sample was peripheral blood mononuclear cells (PBMCs), taken when the disease was refractory, from a patient treated with antithyroid drugs. This TCR came from a female donor with Graves disease. The CDR3 here is CSASSGSLSSYEQYF. In DNA form, the CDR3 reads TGCAGTGCTAGTTCGGGTTCACTTAGCTCCTACGAGCAGTACTTC.